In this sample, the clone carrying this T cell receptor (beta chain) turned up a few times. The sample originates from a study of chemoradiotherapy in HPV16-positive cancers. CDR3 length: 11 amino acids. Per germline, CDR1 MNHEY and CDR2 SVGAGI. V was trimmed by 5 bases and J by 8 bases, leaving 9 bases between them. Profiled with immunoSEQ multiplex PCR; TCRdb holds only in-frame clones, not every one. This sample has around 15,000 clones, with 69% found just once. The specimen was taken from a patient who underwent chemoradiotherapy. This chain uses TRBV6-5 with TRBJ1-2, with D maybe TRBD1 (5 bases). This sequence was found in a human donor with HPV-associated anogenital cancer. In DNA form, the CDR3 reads TGTGCCAGCAGTCTCGGGGGAGGCTACACCTTC. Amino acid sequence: CASSLGGGYTF.